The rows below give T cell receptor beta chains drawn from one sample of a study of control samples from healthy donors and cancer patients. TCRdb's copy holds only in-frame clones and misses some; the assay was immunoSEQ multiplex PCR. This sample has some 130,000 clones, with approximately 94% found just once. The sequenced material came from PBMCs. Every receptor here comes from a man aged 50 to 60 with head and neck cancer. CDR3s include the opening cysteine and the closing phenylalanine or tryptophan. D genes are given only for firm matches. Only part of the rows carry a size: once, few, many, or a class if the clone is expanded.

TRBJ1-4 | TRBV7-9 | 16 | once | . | TGTGCCAGCAGCGGATTGGCGGGGACGCGAAGTGAAAAACTGTTTTTT | CASSGLAGTRSEKLFF
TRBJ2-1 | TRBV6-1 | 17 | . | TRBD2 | TGTGCCAGCAGTGAAGGGACTAGCGGGGGGGCCTACAATGAGCAGTTCTTC | CASSEGTSGGAYNEQFF
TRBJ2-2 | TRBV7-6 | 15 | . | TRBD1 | TGTGCCAGCAGCTTACGGGGACAGGGGACCGGGGAGCTGTTTTTT | CASSLRGQGTGELFF
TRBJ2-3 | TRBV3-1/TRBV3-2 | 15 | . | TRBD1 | TGTGCCAGCAGCCAAGTCGACAGGGCGGTAGATACGCAGTATTTT | CASSQVDRAVDTQYF
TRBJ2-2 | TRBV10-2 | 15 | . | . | TGCGCCAGCAGTGAAGGAAAGGGGGTCCCCGGGGAGCTGTTTTTT | CASSEGKGVPGELFF
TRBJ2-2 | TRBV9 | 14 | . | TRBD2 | TGTGCCAGCAGCTTTAGCGGGGGGGCCGGTGAGCTGTTTTTT | CASSFSGGAGELFF
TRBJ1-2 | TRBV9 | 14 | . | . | TGTGCCAGCAGCGCCCGACAGAGTAACTATGGCTACACCTTC | CASSARQSNYGYTF
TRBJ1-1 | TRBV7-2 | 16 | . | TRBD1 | TGTGCCAGCAGCGAAGGACAGGGACTTAAAGGGGTTGGAGCTTTCTTT | CASSEGQGLKGVGAFF
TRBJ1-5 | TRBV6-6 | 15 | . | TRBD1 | TGTGCCAGCAGGGCCGGGACAGGGGGCCGGGGGCCCCAGCATTTT | CASRAGTGGRGPQHF
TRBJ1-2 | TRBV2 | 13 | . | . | TGTGCCAGCAGTGAACGGGGGGTGGGTGGCTACACCTTC | CASSERGVGGYTF
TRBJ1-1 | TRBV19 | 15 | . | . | TGTGCCAGTCGCGCCCTAGGACGGAGGAATGTTGAAGCTTTCTTT | CASRALGRRNVEAFF
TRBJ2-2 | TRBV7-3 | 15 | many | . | TGTGCCAGCAGCTTAAATAGCCCGGGCACCGGGGAGCTGTTTTTT | CASSLNSPGTGELFF
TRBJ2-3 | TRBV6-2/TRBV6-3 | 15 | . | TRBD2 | TGTGCCAGCAGTTACGCGCGGGGGACCACAGATACGCAGTATTTT | CASSYARGTTDTQYF
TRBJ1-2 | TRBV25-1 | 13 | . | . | TGTGCCAGCAGTGAATTGGACGGCTATGGCTACACCTTC | CASSELDGYGYTF
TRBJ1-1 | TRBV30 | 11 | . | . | TGTGCCTGGAGTGAGCGCGGGGAAGCTTTCTTT | CAWSERGEAFF
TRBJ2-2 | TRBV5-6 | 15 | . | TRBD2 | TGTGCCAGCAGCGTTACTAGCGGGGGAGTCGGGGAGCTGTTTTTT | CASSVTSGGVGELFF
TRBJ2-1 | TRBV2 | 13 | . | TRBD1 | TGTGCCAGCGGGCGACAGGGGGCTAATGAGCAGTTCTTC | CASGRQGANEQFF
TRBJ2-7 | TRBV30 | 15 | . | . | TGTGCCTGGAGTTCCCGGGCCTGGGCCGCTTACGAGCAGTACTTC | CAWSSRAWAAYEQYF
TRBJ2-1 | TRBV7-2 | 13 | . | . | TGTGCCAGCAGCTTAGCGGGGGGAAATGAGCAGTTCTTC | CASSLAGGNEQFF
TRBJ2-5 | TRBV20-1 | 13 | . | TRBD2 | TGCAGTGCTAGTAGCGGGGGCCGAGAGACCCAGTACTTC | CSASSGGRETQYF